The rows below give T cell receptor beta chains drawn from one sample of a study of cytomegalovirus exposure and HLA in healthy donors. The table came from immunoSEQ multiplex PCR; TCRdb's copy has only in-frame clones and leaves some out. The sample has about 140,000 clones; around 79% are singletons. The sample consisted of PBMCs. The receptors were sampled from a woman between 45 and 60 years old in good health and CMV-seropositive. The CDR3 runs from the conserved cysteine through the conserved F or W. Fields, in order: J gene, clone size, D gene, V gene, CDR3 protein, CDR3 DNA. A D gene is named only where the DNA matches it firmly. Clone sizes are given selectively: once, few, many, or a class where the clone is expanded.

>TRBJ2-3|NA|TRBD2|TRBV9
CASSFRAGEAQYF
TGTGCCAGCAGCTTTAGAGCGGGAGAGGCGCAGTATTTT
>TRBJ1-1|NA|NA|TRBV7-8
CASSLAVAGEGTEAFF
TGTGCCAGCAGCTTAGCAGTTGCAGGGGAGGGCACTGAAGCTTTCTTT
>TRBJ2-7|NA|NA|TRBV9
CASSEGGGPTYEQYF
TGTGCCAGCAGCGAGGGGGGGGGTCCTACCTACGAGCAGTACTTC
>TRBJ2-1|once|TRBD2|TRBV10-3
CAISTLRGGYNEQFF
TGTGCCATCAGTACTTTGCGGGGGGGCTACAATGAGCAGTTCTTC
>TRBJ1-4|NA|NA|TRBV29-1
CSVEDSNGGLGEKLFF
TGCAGCGTTGAGGACTCTAACGGAGGGCTAGGTGAAAAACTGTTTTTT
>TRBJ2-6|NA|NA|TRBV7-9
CALRASSGANVLTF
TGTGCCCTCCGCGCTAGCTCTGGGGCCAACGTCCTGACTTTC
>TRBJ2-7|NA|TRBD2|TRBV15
CATSRVGGGTYEQYF
TGTGCCACCAGCAGAGTGGGCGGGGGAACCTACGAGCAGTACTTC
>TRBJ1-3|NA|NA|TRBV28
CASSLQRGRLENTIYF
TGTGCCAGCTCCCTCCAGCGGGGGCGATTGGAAAACACCATATATTTT
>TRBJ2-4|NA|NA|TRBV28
CASSPPRRTLAKNIQYF
TGTGCCAGCAGTCCTCCCCGCAGAACCCTAGCCAAAAACATTCAGTACTTC
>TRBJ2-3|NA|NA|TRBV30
CAWSKGIQDTQYF
TGTGCCTGGAGTAAGGGGATCCAAGATACGCAGTATTTT
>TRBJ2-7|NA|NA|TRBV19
CASSIKPGSYEQYF
TGTGCCAGTAGTATAAAACCCGGCTCCTACGAGCAGTACTTC
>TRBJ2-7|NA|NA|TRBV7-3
CASSIRDGDSYEQYF
TGTGCCAGCAGTATAAGAGACGGGGACTCCTACGAGCAGTACTTC
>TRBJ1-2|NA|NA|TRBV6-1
CASSDSPGHRHGYTF
TGTGCCAGCAGTGATTCACCGGGACACAGACATGGCTACACCTTC
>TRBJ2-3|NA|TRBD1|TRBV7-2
CASSFGVGGGDTQYF
TGTGCCAGCAGCTTTGGGGTAGGGGGCGGGGATACGCAGTATTTT
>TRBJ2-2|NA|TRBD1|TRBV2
CASGAGGVTGELFF
TGTGCCAGCGGGGCAGGGGGTGTTACCGGGGAGCTGTTTTTT
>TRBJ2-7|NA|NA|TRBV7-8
CASSSYYEQYF
TGTGCCAGCAGCTCTTACTACGAGCAGTACTTC
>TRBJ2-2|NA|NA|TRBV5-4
CASSLGSTGELFF
TGTGCCAGCAGCTTGGGGAGCACCGGGGAGCTGTTTTTT
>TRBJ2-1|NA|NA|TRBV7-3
CASSISPGPYNEQFF
TGTGCCAGCAGCATATCTCCGGGTCCCTACAATGAGCAGTTCTTC
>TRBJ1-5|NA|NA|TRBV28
CASSPFVRVSNQPQHF
TGTGCCAGCAGCCCCTTCGTACGGGTGAGCAATCAGCCCCAGCATTTT
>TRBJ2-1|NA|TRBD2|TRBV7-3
CASSLTTGLAGGYNEQFF
TGTGCCAGCAGCTTAACAACGGGACTAGCGGGGGGTTACAATGAGCAGTTCTTC
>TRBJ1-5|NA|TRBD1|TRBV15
CATRFEGASNQPQHF
TGTGCCACCAGGTTTGAGGGGGCGAGCAATCAGCCCCAGCATTTT
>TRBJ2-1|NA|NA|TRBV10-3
CAISDPSEDPNEQFF
TGTGCCATCAGTGACCCTAGCGAGGATCCCAATGAGCAGTTCTTC
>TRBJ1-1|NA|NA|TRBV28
CASSHREGAGTEAFF
TGTGCCAGCAGTCACCGAGAAGGGGCAGGCACTGAAGCTTTCTTT
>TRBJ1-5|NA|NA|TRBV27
CASSRRTVGSNQPQHF
TGTGCCAGCAGTCGCCGGACAGTCGGGAGCAATCAGCCCCAGCATTTT
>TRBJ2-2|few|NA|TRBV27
CASSLKFGSTGELFF
TGTGCCAGCAGTTTAAAATTTGGTAGCACCGGGGAGCTGTTTTTT
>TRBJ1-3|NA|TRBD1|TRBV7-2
CASSPVAGGIYSPGNTIYF
TGTGCCAGCAGTCCGGTGGCAGGGGGCATTTACTCCCCTGGAAACACCATATATTTT
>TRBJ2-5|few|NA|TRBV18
CASSPGVNGETQYF
TGTGCCAGCTCACCGGGAGTAAATGGAGAGACCCAGTACTTC
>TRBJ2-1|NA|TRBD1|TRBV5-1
CASSWAGGQGINEQFF
TGCGCCAGCAGCTGGGCAGGAGGACAGGGTATTAATGAGCAGTTCTTC
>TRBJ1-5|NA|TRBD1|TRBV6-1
CASRKGQSYEPQHF
TGTGCCAGCAGGAAGGGACAGAGCTACGAGCCCCAGCATTTT
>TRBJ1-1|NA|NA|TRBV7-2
CASSSGARNTEAFF
TGTGCCAGCAGCTCAGGGGCGCGGAACACTGAAGCTTTCTTT
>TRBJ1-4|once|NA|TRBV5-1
CASSFFATDEKLFF
TGCGCCAGCAGCTTTTTTGCAACTGATGAAAAACTGTTTTTT
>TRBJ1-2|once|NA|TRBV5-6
CASIMMRGNRYTF
TGTGCCAGCATCATGATGAGAGGGAACCGCTACACCTTC
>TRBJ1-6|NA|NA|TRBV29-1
CSVVDPLGGSNSPLHF
TGCAGCGTTGTTGATCCGTTGGGGGGGTCGAATTCACCCCTCCACTTT
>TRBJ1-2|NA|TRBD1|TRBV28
CASSLTGDMGGYTF
TGTGCCAGCAGTTTGACAGGGGATATGGGTGGCTACACCTTC
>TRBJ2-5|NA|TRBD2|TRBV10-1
CASSEHGGGRGIVETQYF
TGCGCCAGCAGTGAGCATGGCGGGGGGCGGGGGATCGTGGAGACCCAGTACTTC
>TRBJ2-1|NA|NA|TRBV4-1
CASSQVGVDEQFF
TGCGCCAGCAGCCAAGTTGGAGTCGATGAGCAGTTCTTC
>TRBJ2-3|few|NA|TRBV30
CAWSTGPGTQYF
TGTGCCTGGAGTACAGGGCCGGGTACGCAGTATTTT
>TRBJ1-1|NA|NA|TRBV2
CAGSVLVRMTEAFF
TGTGCCGGCAGTGTACTAGTTCGTATGACTGAAGCTTTCTTT
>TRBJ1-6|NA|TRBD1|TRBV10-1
CASSEGDRGSSYNSPLHF
TGCGCCAGCAGTGAGGGGGACAGGGGGAGCTCCTATAATTCACCCCTCCACTTT
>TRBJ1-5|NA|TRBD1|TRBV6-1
CASSKDRVVANQPQHF
TGTGCCAGCAGTAAAGACAGGGTAGTGGCCAATCAGCCCCAGCATTTT
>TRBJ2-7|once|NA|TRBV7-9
CASSVPVTSSYEQYF
TGTGCCAGCAGCGTACCGGTGACTAGCTCCTACGAGCAGTACTTC
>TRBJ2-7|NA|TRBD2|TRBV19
CASSLNSGGYYEQYF
TGTGCCAGTAGTCTCAATAGCGGGGGGTACTACGAGCAGTACTTC
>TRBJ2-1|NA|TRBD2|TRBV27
CASSSVAGVTYNEQFF
TGTGCCAGCAGTTCCGTAGCGGGGGTTACCTACAATGAGCAGTTCTTC
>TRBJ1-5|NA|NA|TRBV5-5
CATQLQGGMDQPQHF
TGTGCCACCCAGCTTCAGGGTGGGATGGATCAGCCCCAGCATTTT
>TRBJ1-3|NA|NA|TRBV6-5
CASRDTGISGNTIYF
TGTGCCAGCAGGGATACAGGGATCTCTGGAAACACCATATATTTT
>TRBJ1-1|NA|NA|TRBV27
CASSLNLGGEMASEAFF
TGTGCCAGCAGTTTAAATCTTGGCGGGGAAATGGCCTCTGAAGCTTTCTTT
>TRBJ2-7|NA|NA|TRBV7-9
CASSLEETGPYEQYF
TGTGCCAGCAGCTTAGAGGAAACAGGTCCCTACGAGCAGTACTTC
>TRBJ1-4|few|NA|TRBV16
CASSPPGVREKLFF
TGTGCCAGCAGCCCCCCGGGGGTCCGTGAAAAACTGTTTTTT
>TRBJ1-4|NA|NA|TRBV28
CASSLGGVDEKLFF
TGTGCCAGCAGTTTAGGGGGGGTTGATGAAAAACTGTTTTTT
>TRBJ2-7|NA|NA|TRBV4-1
CASSRSGEQYF
TGCGCCAGCAGCCGCTCGGGCGAGCAGTACTTC
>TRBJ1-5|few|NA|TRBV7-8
CASSLAPQGASNQPQHF
TGTGCCAGCAGCTTAGCGCCCCAAGGGGCTAGCAATCAGCCCCAGCATTTT
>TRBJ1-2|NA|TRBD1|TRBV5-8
CASSQWTGPALANYGYTF
TGTGCCAGCAGCCAATGGACAGGACCGGCACTCGCTAACTATGGCTACACCTTC
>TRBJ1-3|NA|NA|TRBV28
CASSPRVKTGNTIYF
TGTGCCAGCAGCCCCAGGGTGAAAACTGGAAACACCATATATTTT
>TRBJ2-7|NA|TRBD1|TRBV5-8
CASSLGQGAYEQYF
TGTGCCAGCAGCTTGGGGCAGGGGGCCTACGAGCAGTACTTC
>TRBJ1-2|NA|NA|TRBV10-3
CAITDSRYGYTF
TGTGCCATCACGGACTCCCGCTATGGCTACACCTTC
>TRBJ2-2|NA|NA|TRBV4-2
CASSQDTQGRTGELFF
TGTGCCAGCAGCCAAGATACCCAGGGTCGGACCGGGGAGCTGTTTTTT
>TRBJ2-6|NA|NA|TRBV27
CATGTSSGANVLTF
TGTGCCACCGGGACAAGCTCTGGGGCCAACGTCCTGACTTTC